Detailed here is one T cell receptor (beta chain). Its target is not known. This entry comes from a study of OX40 agonist ivuxolimab in advanced cancers. Study-level results: More expanded clones were found, on average, in CD8+ than in CD4+ T cells.

Clones were read by immunoSEQ multiplex PCR, and TCRdb kept only the in-frame ones, dropping some. The table has tens of thousands of clones, 80% to 90% seen once. CDR3 size: 14 residues. CDR1 MNHEY and CDR2 SMNVEV come from the germline V gene (reference sequence). The ends were cut back, 3 bases at V and 5 bases at J, with 13 bases in the middle. V gene TRBV27 combines with J gene TRBJ1-2; D might be TRBD1 (5 bases). The source was CD4+ or CD8+ T cells sorted from blood, collected in a trial of the OX40 agonist ivuxolimab. The sequence came from an adult with an advanced solid tumor such as melanoma, head and neck, liver or kidney cancer. Here the CDR3 DNA reads TGTGCCAGCAGTTTCTCTCAGGGAGAGTATGGCTACACCTTC. This gives the protein CASSFSQGEYGYTF.